The 10 T cell receptor beta chains below were found in one sample sequenced in a study of vaccination and CD4 T cells after COVID-19. These TCRs are of unknown antigen specificity. The sample's treatment: approximately 11-day PBMC culture with coronavirus spike peptide pools or control peptides (ViraFEST assay). Before the COVID-19 pandemic (2011-2018), CD4+ T cells were obtained from the unexposed donor. Cultured CD4+ T cell DNA underwent sequencing with the Oncomine TCR Beta short-read assay. TCRdb called the PCR reads again in MiXCR, with one record for every CDR3 protein. The sample comprises about 7,000 distinct CDR3 sequences, 29% of which are singletons, and 25% to 40% rests with the top ten. The source material was CD4+ T cells from blood, cultured in vitro. These TCRs come from a human donor in good health.

This clonotype was counted only a few times. The chain employs TRBV20-1 and TRBJ1-1; 9 nucleotides match TRBD1. The V and J ends lost 5 bases and 1 base, in that order; junction bases with no gene match: 8. Germline V CDR1 and CDR2: DFQATT, SNEGSKA (reference sequence). This CDR3 region has 15 residues. The CDR3 sequence is CSAPRTGAWNTEAFF. The DNA for the CDR3 is TGCAGTGCTCCCCGGACAGGGGCCTGGAACACTGAAGCTTTCTTT.

The chain joins TRBV12-3 or TRBV12-4 to TRBJ1-1; 8 bases are shared with TRBD1. Trimming took 5 bases from V and 10 from J; bases not matched to a gene: 9. This CDR3 spans 13 amino acids. This CDR3 is CASSIRTGSRAFF. In DNA form, the CDR3 reads TGTGCCAGCAGTATTAGGACAGGGAGTAGAGCTTTCTTT.

The CDR3 sequence is CASSPGTDGYTF. The CDR3, as DNA: TGTGCCAGCAGTCCCGGGACAGACGGCTACACCTTC. This sequence joins TRBV12-3 or TRBV12-4 and TRBJ1-2; 7 nucleotides align to TRBD1. This CDR3 region has 12 residues. Unmatched junction bases numbered 5, after V lost 5 bases and J lost 8 bases.

The V gene is TRBV27, the J gene TRBJ2-2; TRBD1 is a possible D gene (6 bases). V was shortened by 7 bases and J by 0 bases, with 12 bases between the two germline ends. The CDR3 sequence is 15 residues long. Germline V gives CDR1 MNHEY, CDR2 SMNVEV (reference sequence). The CDR3 region has the DNA TGTGCCAGCAACAGGGTTGGTTCGAACACCGGGGAGCTGTTTTTT. Its protein is CASNRVGSNTGELFF.

The V and J genes are TRBV20-1 and TRBJ1-2, with 9 nucleotides matching TRBD1. Per germline, CDR1 DFQATT and CDR2 SNEGSKA (reference sequence). CDR3 length: 15 amino acids. J was trimmed by 4 bases and V by 4 bases; bases with no gene match: 10. The CDR3 DNA follows: TGCAGTGCTACCCGGGACAGGGCGTTAGGCTATGGCTACACCTTC. Translation: CSATRDRALGYGYTF.

This clonotype showed up just a few times. The rearrangement uses TRBV20-1 and TRBJ2-7; D unresolved. The CDR3 has 14 amino acids. Trimming stripped 0 bases from V and 0 bases from J, with 9 bases between. Germline assignment: CDR1 DFQATT and CDR2 SNEGSKA (reference sequence). The CDR3 DNA reads TGCAGTGCTAGAGATAGACGGAGCTCCTACGAGCAGTACTTC. Translating gives CSARDRRSSYEQYF.

This clonotype has more than one count but fewer than ten. The gene calls are TRBV6-2 or TRBV6-3 and TRBJ1-2; D uncertain. Looked up from germline, CDR1 is MNHEY and CDR2 is SVGEGT. V was clipped by 2 bases and J by 4 bases, with 8 bases between them. The CDR3 has 13 residues. The chain's CDR3 is CASSYTASYGYTF. In nucleotides, the CDR3 is TGTGCCAGCAGTTACACGGCGTCCTATGGCTACACCTTC.

The V gene is TRBV29-1, the J gene TRBJ1-2, with 8 bases matching TRBD1. The CDR3 extends over 13 amino acids. The germline CDR1 and CDR2 sequences are SQVTM and ANQGSEA. J was trimmed by 0 bases and V by 7 bases; bases with no gene match: 4. The chain's CDR3 is CSAWDRSNYGYTF. The DNA for the CDR3 is TGCAGCGCTTGGGACAGGTCTAACTATGGCTACACCTTC.

The chain is built from TRBV12-3 or TRBV12-4 and TRBJ2-1; maybe TRBD1 (6 bases). The CDR3 is 12 residues long. V lost 7 bases to trimming and J lost 5 bases, with 9 bases between them. The CDR3 coding sequence is TGTGCCAGCAAGGACAGCAACAATGAGCAGTTCTTC. Translation gives CASKDSNNEQFF.

This clonotype was seen a few times. The V call is TRBV25-1, the J call TRBJ1-2; D is undetermined. Trimming took off 2 bases at V and 4 bases at J, with 8 bases between the two ends. Germline V CDR1 and CDR2: MGHDK, SYGVNS. This CDR3 is built from 13 residues. The CDR3 DNA is TGTGCCAGCAGTGAAAGCGGAGGCTATGGCTACACCTTC. It encodes CASSESGGYGYTF.